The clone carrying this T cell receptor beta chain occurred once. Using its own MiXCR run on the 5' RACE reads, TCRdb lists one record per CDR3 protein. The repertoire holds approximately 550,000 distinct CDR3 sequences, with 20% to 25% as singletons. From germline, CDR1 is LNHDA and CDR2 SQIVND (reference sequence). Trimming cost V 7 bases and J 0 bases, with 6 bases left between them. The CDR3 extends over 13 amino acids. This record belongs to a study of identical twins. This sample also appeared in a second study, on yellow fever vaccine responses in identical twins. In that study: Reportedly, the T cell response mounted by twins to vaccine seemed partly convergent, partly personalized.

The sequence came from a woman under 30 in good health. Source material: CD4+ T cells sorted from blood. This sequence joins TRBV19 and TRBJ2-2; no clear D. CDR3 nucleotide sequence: TGTGCCAGTAACCCGACGAACACCGGGGAGCTGTTTTTT. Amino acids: CASNPTNTGELFF.